The rows below give T cell receptor beta chains drawn from one sample of a study of T cells in Graves' hyperthyroidism and ophthalmopathy. Each CDR3 protein is one row after TCRdb ran MiXCR on the multiplex PCR reads. The sample contains 370,000 or so distinct CDR3 sequences, 15% to 19% of which appear only once. Specimen: blood. Receptors were obtained from a young woman with Graves' hyperthyroidism that later progressed to Graves' ophthalmopathy. CDR3s include the opening cysteine and the closing phenylalanine or tryptophan. Each record gives: D gene, clone size, J gene, V gene, CDR3 protein, CDR3 DNA. The D gene is left open where the match is weak. Some rows have no size entry. The others give once, few or many, or a class for an expanded clone.

TRBD2	.	TRBJ2-1	TRBV7-9	CASSFNGRAGYNEQFF	TGTGCCAGCAGCTTCAACGGGAGGGCCGGATACAATGAGCAGTTCTTC
TRBD2	few	TRBJ2-4	TRBV6-1	CASSESGGPTLAKNIQYF	TGTGCCAGCAGTGAGTCGGGGGGACCTACTTTAGCCAAAAACATTCAGTACTTC
.	few	TRBJ2-3	TRBV10-3	CATHRDTTDTQYF	TGTGCCACGCACCGGGACACCACAGATACGCAGTATTTT
.	many	TRBJ1-2	TRBV5-1	CASSPDGFYGYTF	TGCGCCAGCAGCCCCGACGGATTCTATGGCTACACCTTC
TRBD2	many	TRBJ2-1	TRBV11-2	CASTLSSGTYNEQFF	TGTGCCAGCACCCTATCTAGCGGGACCTACAATGAGCAGTTCTTC
TRBD2	.	TRBJ2-7	TRBV4-1	CASSQDGMGLADYEQYF	TGCGCCAGCAGCCAAGATGGTATGGGACTAGCGGACTACGAGCAGTACTTC
TRBD1	many	TRBJ2-7	TRBV7-2	CASSLSAGQAGYEQYF	TGTGCCAGCAGCTTGAGTGCGGGACAGGCGGGGTATGAGCAGTACTTC
TRBD1	many	TRBJ2-3	TRBV28	CASSPDRVGTDTQYF	TGTGCCAGCAGTCCGGACAGGGTGGGGACAGATACGCAGTATTTT
.	many	TRBJ1-5	TRBV12-3/TRBV12-4	CASTLGSPDQPQHF	TGTGCCAGCACTTTAGGAAGTCCAGATCAGCCCCAGCATTTT
.	many	TRBJ1-2	TRBV18	CASSPPSQTNYGYTF	TGTGCCAGCTCACCACCGTCCCAGACTAACTATGGCTACACCTTC
.	few	TRBJ2-5	TRBV27	CASSFQGEETQYF	TGTGCCAGCAGTTTTCAGGGTGAGGAGACCCAGTACTTC
.	many	TRBJ2-2	TRBV19	CASNNMGLRTGELFF	TGTGCCAGTAACAATATGGGGTTACGGACCGGGGAGCTGTTTTTT
.	many	TRBJ2-5	TRBV18	CASSPDSWYQETQYF	TGTGCCAGCTCACCAGATTCTTGGTACCAAGAGACCCAGTACTTC
.	.	TRBJ1-3	TRBV6-1	CASSTGGGGNTIYF	TGTGCCAGCAGTACGGGGGGCGGTGGAAACACCATATATTTT
.	many	TRBJ2-3	TRBV28	CASIHAPKGGTDTQYF	TGTGCCAGCATCCACGCTCCCAAAGGAGGCACAGATACGCAGTATTTT
.	few	TRBJ2-7	TRBV7-9	CASSHQGYEQYF	TGTGCCAGCAGCCACCAGGGTTACGAGCAGTACTTC
.	many	TRBJ2-5	TRBV10-3	CAISDWGETQYF	TGTGCCATCAGTGATTGGGGGGAGACCCAGTACTTC
TRBD2	many	TRBJ2-7	TRBV5-5	CASSSLGGPYEQYF	TGTGCCAGCAGCTCGTTGGGAGGGCCCTACGAGCAGTACTTC
.	many	TRBJ2-1	TRBV20-1	CSALSSYNEQFF	TGCAGTGCTCTGAGCTCCTACAATGAGCAGTTCTTC
.	few	TRBJ1-2	TRBV18	CASSPPGGTYTF	TGTGCCAGCTCACCACCGGGGGGGACCTACACCTTC
TRBD1	many	TRBJ2-7	TRBV28	CASSLTRTGVVTYEQYF	TGTGCCAGCAGCCTCACTAGAACAGGGGTGGTTACCTACGAGCAGTACTTC
.	many	TRBJ1-1	TRBV5-1	CASSWGGDTEAFF	TGCGCCAGCAGCTGGGGGGGAGACACTGAAGCTTTCTTT
TRBD1	many	TRBJ2-3	TRBV7-9	CASSEHWDRGLADTQYF	TGTGCCAGCAGCGAACATTGGGACAGGGGGTTGGCAGATACGCAGTATTTT
.	many	TRBJ2-3	TRBV7-2	CASSLAGTATDTQYF	TGTGCCAGCAGCTTAGCTGGGACGGCCACAGATACGCAGTATTTT
.	.	TRBJ2-3	TRBV4-3	CASSQENEVRADTQYF	TGCGCCAGCAGCCAAGAGAACGAGGTACGGGCAGATACGCAGTATTTT
TRBD1	.	TRBJ2-2	TRBV20-1	CSARDLGTGANTGELFF	TGCAGTGCTAGAGATCTTGGGACAGGGGCGAACACCGGGGAGCTGTTTTTT
TRBD2	many	TRBJ2-2	TRBV2	CASSQSGTSAGELFF	TGTGCCAGCTCCCAATCCGGGACTAGTGCCGGGGAGCTGTTTTTT
.	.	TRBJ1-1	TRBV11-2	CASSAIQGNTEAFF	TGTGCCAGCAGCGCAATACAGGGGAACACTGAAGCTTTCTTT
.	few	TRBJ2-3	TRBV5-1	CASSLKVGEGYTDTQYF	TGCGCCAGCAGCTTGAAAGTAGGTGAGGGGTACACAGATACGCAGTATTTT
TRBD1	many	TRBJ1-1	TRBV10-3	CAISESRTGMNTEAFF	TGTGCCATCAGTGAGTCGAGGACAGGGATGAACACTGAAGCTTTCTTT
.	few	TRBJ2-7	TRBV28	CASSLKISGQQISYEQYF	TGTGCCAGCAGTTTAAAGATTAGCGGACAACAAATTTCCTACGAGCAGTACTTC
TRBD2	few	TRBJ2-5	TRBV29-1	CSVLAGLVRETQYF	TGCAGCGTACTAGCGGGTCTAGTTCGAGAGACCCAGTACTTC
.	few	TRBJ2-1	TRBV5-1	CASSPGSPRDEQFF	TGCGCCAGCAGCCCCGGGTCCCCAAGGGATGAGCAGTTCTTC
TRBD1	.	TRBJ1-6	TRBV20-1	CSARDHRSGTGGSPLHF	TGCAGTGCTAGAGATCACCGTTCCGGGACAGGGGGATCGCCCCTCCACTTT
TRBD2	.	TRBJ2-1	TRBV6-5	CASSYGAGGHNVGEQFF	TGTGCCAGCAGTTACGGAGCGGGAGGGCATAATGTCGGTGAGCAGTTCTTC
.	.	TRBJ2-3	TRBV7-3	CASSFGAGRGDTQYF	TGTGCCAGCAGCTTCGGGGCGGGGAGAGGGGATACGCAGTATTTT
.	many	TRBJ2-2	TRBV3-1	CAHSRLPNTGELFF	TGTGCCCATTCGCGACTACCTAACACCGGGGAGCTGTTTTTT
.	many	TRBJ2-2	TRBV2	CASRDSFTGELFF	TGTGCCAGCAGGGACAGTTTCACCGGGGAGCTGTTTTTT
.	many	TRBJ2-7	TRBV2	CASRLTATSYEQYF	TGTGCCAGCAGGCTGACAGCGACCTCCTACGAGCAGTACTTC
TRBD2	.	TRBJ2-7	TRBV20-1	CSAKGRAGVHEQYF	TGCAGTGCTAAAGGGCGAGCGGGAGTCCACGAGCAGTACTTC
.	many	TRBJ2-7	TRBV7-8	CASSPRRLGSSYEQYF	TGTGCCAGCAGCCCACGGCGTCTAGGCAGCTCCTACGAGCAGTACTTC
.	.	TRBJ1-2	TRBV10-3	CAISVGANYGYTF	TGTGCCATCAGTGTCGGAGCTAACTATGGCTACACCTTC
TRBD2	few	TRBJ2-5	TRBV27	CASSYAGTSGTQETQYF	TGTGCCAGCAGTTACGCCGGGACTAGCGGGACCCAAGAGACCCAGTACTTC
.	many	TRBJ2-7	TRBV12-3/TRBV12-4	CASSRTGEENYEQYF	TGTGCCAGCAGCAGAACAGGTGAGGAGAACTACGAGCAGTACTTC
.	few	TRBJ2-1	TRBV7-2	CASSLDYGRGEQFF	TGTGCCAGCAGCTTAGATTATGGGAGGGGGGAGCAGTTCTTC
TRBD1	many	TRBJ2-7	TRBV20-1	CSARKPLDRDEQYF	TGCAGTGCTAGAAAACCATTAGACAGGGACGAGCAGTACTTC
TRBD2	many	TRBJ2-3	TRBV7-9	CASSFLAGHTDTQYF	TGTGCCAGCAGCTTCCTAGCGGGACATACAGATACGCAGTATTTT
TRBD1	few	TRBJ1-2	TRBV5-4	CASSPGGVDGYTF	TGTGCCAGCAGCCCAGGGGGCGTGGATGGCTACACCTTC
TRBD1	many	TRBJ2-1	TRBV5-1	CASSLRQGAVWNEQFF	TGCGCCAGCAGCTTAAGACAGGGGGCGGTATGGAATGAGCAGTTCTTC
TRBD1	many	TRBJ1-3	TRBV3-1	CASSQGDRVSGNTIYF	TGTGCCAGCAGCCAAGGGGACAGGGTGTCTGGAAACACCATATATTTT